Shown below are 9 T cell receptor beta chains from a single sample sequenced in a study of CD8 T cells in ankylosing spondylitis. A single record per CDR3 protein comes from TCRdb applying MiXCR to the 5' RACE reads. The table includes some 250,000 distinct CDR3 sequences, less than 10% detected once. The sequencing sample was made of blood, either unsorted or a sorted T cell fraction (not recorded which). These receptors were taken from a male donor with ankylosing spondylitis or in good health (not recorded which).

This clonotype was observed at least ten times. The chain combines TRBV12-3 or TRBV12-4 with TRBJ1-6; no clear D gene. Trimming stripped 1 base from V and 0 bases from J, with 4 bases between. The CDR3 spans 15 residues. CDR3 region: CASSLDISYNSPLHF. In nucleotides, the CDR3 is TGTGCCAGCAGTTTAGACATCTCCTATAATTCACCCCTCCACTTT.

In its sample, this clonotype was seen many times. The chain recombines TRBV18 with TRBJ2-2; tentative D call: TRBD2 (5 bases). Between the trimmed V and J ends, which lost 5 bases and 5 bases, there was a span of 6 bases. Germline V gene data show CDR1 as KGHSH and CDR2 as LQKENI. The CDR3 loop spans 12 amino acids. The CDR3 nucleotides read TGTGCCAGCTCAACGGGAACCGGGGAGCTGTTTTTT. Translation gives CASSTGTGELFF.

This clonotype occurred many times. V usage is TRBV5-1 and J usage is TRBJ2-6; D gene uncertain. Germline V lookup: CDR1 SGHRS, CDR2 YFSETQ. The CDR3 runs to 14 residues. V lost 0 bases and J lost 3, with 4 bases in between. CDR3 sequence: CASSLGDGANVLTF. The CDR3 DNA sequence: TGCGCCAGCAGCTTGGGGGATGGGGCCAACGTCCTGACTTTC.

The rearrangement joins TRBV5-1 to TRBJ2-3; D possibly uses TRBD1 or TRBD2 (5 bases each). Trimming removed 2 bases at V and 8 bases at J, with 12 bases between. Looked up from germline, CDR1 is SGHRS and CDR2 is YFSETQ. The CDR3 has 13 residues. The CDR3 spells CASSLPGTGTQYF. The CDR3 region has the DNA TGCGCCAGCAGCTTACCAGGGACGGGTACGCAGTATTTT.

This chain links TRBV29-1 with TRBJ1-1; D uncertain. Germline V gives CDR1 SQVTM, CDR2 ANQGSEA. The CDR3 spans 11 residues. V gave up 5 bases and J gave up 1 base, with 5 bases separating them. The CDR3 is CSVPANTEAFF. DNA for the CDR3: TGCAGCGTTCCGGCGAACACTGAAGCTTTCTTT.

This clonotype has at least ten counts. This rearrangement joins TRBV6-5 to TRBJ1-4; the match to TRBD1 covers 9 bases. V gave up 4 bases and J gave up 8 bases; unmatched junction bases: 11. This CDR3 is 16 amino acids long. Germline V gives CDR1 MNHEY, CDR2 SVGAGI. Here the CDR3 DNA reads TGTGCCAGCAGTTCCCGGACAGGGGTGGCTTACGAAAAACTGTTTTTT. As protein: CASSSRTGVAYEKLFF.

V usage is TRBV28 and J usage is TRBJ2-3; the D gene is possibly TRBD2 (6 bases). The CDR3 spans 14 residues. V lost 3 bases and J lost 11, with 18 bases in between. The germline V gene has CDR1 MDHEN and CDR2 SYDVKM. Written as DNA, the CDR3 is TGTGCCAGCAGTTTGGAGGGACCCGCCCTCCGGCAGTATTTT. This gives the protein CASSLEGPALRQYF.

This clonotype has more than one count but fewer than ten. The chain combines TRBV20-1 with TRBJ1-1; D gene unclear. Trimming stripped 3 bases from V and 4 bases from J, with 12 bases between. Germline values: CDR1 DFQATT, CDR2 SNEGSKA (reference sequence). The length of the CDR3 is 13 residues. The CDR3 DNA reads TGCAGTGCTAGGCTGAGGGCATTCACTGAAGCTTTCTTT. Protein product: CSARLRAFTEAFF.

There are a few counts of this clonotype. The rearrangement links TRBV7-9 to TRBJ2-7, with D unclear. The length of the CDR3 is 15 residues. Per germline, CDR1 SEHNR and CDR2 FQNEAQ (reference sequence). Trimming shortened V by 1 base and J by 0 bases, and 10 bases separated the two germline ends. The CDR3 DNA is TGTGCCAGCAGCTTAGAGGCGACTTACTCCTACGAGCAGTACTTC. Protein sequence: CASSLEATYSYEQYF.